Each of the 29 T cell receptor beta chains below was sequenced from the same sample in a study of cytomegalovirus exposure and HLA in healthy donors (dated by TCRdb to between 2016 and 2019). Preparation of the library involved the immunoSEQ multiplex PCR assay. For the multiplex PCR, a mixture combining 60 forward primers for TCR Vbeta segments and 13 reverse primers for TCR Jbeta segments was used. As stored in TCRdb, this immuneACCESS dataset retains in-frame rearrangements with V and J assigned. A fraction of the clones does not appear; measured against another copy, unresolved V genes explain less than half of the discrepancy, and the remainder lacks a known reason. The sample table on file contains 70,000 or so clones. Clones ranked in the top ten supply roughly 2.7% of the sample. Sequences were obtained from PBMCs. Source of these receptors: a man in his forties in good health and CMV-seronegative.

As DNA, the CDR3 is TGTGCCAGCAGCCCTCCGGGACAGGGGGCGACTGGCTACACCTTC. Its protein is CASSPPGQGATGYTF. The chain combines TRBV5-6 with TRBJ1-2; 12 positions agree with TRBD1. V lost 4 bases and J lost 7; bases outside the gene matches: 8. This CDR3 region has 15 residues. Germline V lookup: CDR1 SGHDT, CDR2 YYEEEE.

The chain is built from TRBV2 and TRBJ1-2; D remains ambiguous. V lost 7 bases and J lost 9, with 9 bases in between. Germline values: CDR1 SNHLY, CDR2 FYNNEI. The CDR3 runs 10 residues. CDR3 sequence reads: CASMGGRYTF. For the CDR3, the DNA is TGTGCCAGCATGGGAGGGCGCTACACCTTC. The variable domain in full, completed from reference TRBV2 and TRBJ1-2, reads EPEVTQTPSHQVTQMGQEVILRCVPISNHLYFYWYRQILGQKVEFLVSFYNNEISEKSEIFDDQFSVERPDGSNFTLKIRSTKLEDSAMYFCASMGGRYTFGSGTRLTVV.

The genes are TRBV2 and TRBJ2-7, with TRBD2 matching over 7 bases. Germline V gene lookup returns CDR1 SNHLY and CDR2 FYNNEI. The CDR3 is 15 amino acids. V gave up 7 bases and J gave up 0 bases; unmatched junction bases: 9. The CDR3 sequence: CASIKATSSSYEQYF. CDR3 DNA: TGTGCCAGCATTAAGGCGACTAGCTCCTCCTACGAGCAGTACTTC.

The V gene is TRBV30, the J gene TRBJ1-6; possibly TRBD1 for D (5 bases). CDR1 is GTSNPN and CDR2 is SVGIG in the germline V gene (reference sequence). V lost 0 bases to trimming and J lost 13 bases, with 13 bases between them. The CDR3 has 13 residues. For the CDR3, the DNA is TGTGCCTGGAGTGTAATAGGGGTCGTTCCCCTCCACTTT. Protein product: CAWSVIGVVPLHF.

The V call is TRBV10-3, the J call TRBJ1-2; D is possibly TRBD1 (6 bases). From germline, CDR1 is ENHRY and CDR2 SYGVKD. The CDR3 runs 14 residues. Trimming left V 8 bases short and J 2 bases short, with 15 bases between. The CDR3 region is CAIDGGEGNYGYTF. DNA for the CDR3: TGTGCCATCGATGGGGGCGAGGGGAACTATGGCTACACCTTC.

The chain uses TRBV29-1 and TRBJ1-2; 8 bases fit TRBD1. V lost 0 bases and J lost 2; bases outside the gene matches: 5. The CDR3 is 15 amino acids. The germline CDR1 and CDR2 sequences are SQVTM and ANQGSEA. Here the CDR3 reads CSVEDGDRQNYGYTF. The DNA for the CDR3 is TGCAGCGTTGAAGACGGGGACAGGCAAAACTATGGCTACACCTTC.

CDR3 protein: CASSPGQGAYNEQFF. In DNA, the CDR3 is TGCGCCAGCTCGCCGGGACAGGGGGCCTACAATGAGCAGTTCTTC. This chain uses TRBV5-1 with TRBJ2-1; 11 bases agree with TRBD1. CDR1 is SGHRS and CDR2 is YFSETQ in the germline V gene. There are 15 residues in the CDR3. Trimming cost V 7 bases and J 2 bases; bases outside gene matches: 5.

The chain uses TRBV4-1 and TRBJ1-5; TRBD1 agrees at 10 bases. Losses at the gene ends were 4 bases for V and 4 bases for J; bases not matched to a gene: 4. In germline, CDR1 is MGHRA, CDR2 YSYEKL. The CDR3 runs to 15 residues. The CDR3 protein is CASSPSGQGNQPQHF. CDR3 in DNA: TGCGCCAGCAGCCCATCGGGACAGGGGAATCAGCCCCAGCATTTT.

The genes are TRBV7-6 and TRBJ1-5; the D gene is possibly TRBD1 (5 bases). Looked up from germline, CDR1 is SGHVS and CDR2 is FNYEAQ. V was shortened by 0 bases and J by 4 bases, with 7 bases between the two germline ends. The CDR3 totals 14 residues. The CDR3 bases are TGTGCCAGCAGCTTAGCCGGGGGAAATCAGCCCCAGCATTTT. Encoded protein: CASSLAGGNQPQHF.

The V call is TRBV5-4, the J call TRBJ2-4; TRBD1 might be the D (6 bases). V gave up 4 bases and J gave up 2 bases, with 16 bases separating them. The CDR3 has 16 amino acids. Germline V gene sequence: CDR1 SGHNT, CDR2 YYREEE (reference sequence). CDR3 in DNA: TGTGCCAGCAGCACCCAGGGGTTGGTTTCCAAAAACATTCAGTACTTC. This translates into CASSTQGLVSKNIQYF. Full variable domain (outside the CDR3, taken from reference TRBV5-4 and TRBJ2-4): ETGVTQSPTHLIKTRGQQVTLRCSSQSGHNTVSWYQQALGQGPQFIFQYYREEENGRGNFPPRFSGLQFPNYSSELNVNALELDDSALYLCASSTQGLVSKNIQYFGAGTRLSVL.

This rearrangement joins TRBV4-2 to TRBJ2-1; D gene uncertain. CDR3 length equals 14 residues. Germline CDR1 and CDR2: LGHNA and YNFKEQ. Trimming removed 0 bases from V and 6 bases from J, with 9 bases in between. This CDR3 reads CASSQDIAINEQFF. The DNA of the CDR3 is TGTGCCAGCAGCCAAGACATAGCAATCAATGAGCAGTTCTTC.

The chain has TRBV18 and TRBJ1-1; possibly TRBD1 for D (5 bases). This CDR3 region has 15 residues. CDR1 KGHSH and CDR2 LQKENI come from the germline V gene. V was clipped by 6 bases and J by 3 bases, with 17 bases between them. CDR3 region: CASSPRGGIDTEAFF. The CDR3 nucleotides read TGTGCCAGCTCCCCGAGGGGAGGGATCGACACTGAAGCTTTCTTT.

The rearrangement uses TRBV30 and TRBJ1-5; 7 nucleotides agree with TRBD1. CDR1 and CDR2 (germline): GTSNPN, SVGIG (reference sequence). The CDR3 loop spans 14 amino acids. The V segment lost 5 bases and the J segment 0 bases; nucleotides outside the gene matches: 4. The CDR3 here is CAWGTENSNQPQHF. For the CDR3, the DNA is TGTGCCTGGGGGACAGAGAATAGCAATCAGCCCCAGCATTTT.

This sequence joins TRBV4-2 and TRBJ1-6; D may be TRBD1 (5 bases). This CDR3 is built from 15 residues. The V and J ends lost 0 bases and 7 bases respectively, with 10 bases between them. In germline, CDR1 is LGHNA, CDR2 YNFKEQ. Here the CDR3 reads CASSQDRVKNSPLHF. CDR3 nucleotide sequence: TGTGCCAGCAGCCAAGACAGGGTTAAGAATTCACCCCTCCACTTT.

The chain is built from TRBV10-1 and TRBJ1-6; perhaps TRBD1 as D (5 bases). Between the trimmed V and J ends, which lost 8 bases and 8 bases, there was a span of 19 bases. There are 15 residues in the CDR3. Germline V CDR1 and CDR2: WNHNN, SYGVQD (reference sequence). The CDR3 sequence is CASLLRWTWDSPLHF. The CDR3, as DNA: TGCGCCAGCCTCTTACGATGGACATGGGATTCACCCCTCCACTTT.

The J gene is TRBJ1-6, the V gene TRBV19; D is perhaps TRBD1 (6 bases). CDR1 is LNHDA and CDR2 is SQIVND in the germline V gene (reference sequence). The V and J ends lost 1 base and 3 bases respectively, with 10 bases between them. This CDR3 region has 16 residues. For the CDR3, the DNA is TGTGCCAGTAGTATAGCCCCGGACAGCTATAATTCACCCCTCCACTTT. Translation: CASSIAPDSYNSPLHF.

This chain joins TRBV5-4 and TRBJ2-3; TRBD2 agrees at 7 bases. V lost 1 base, J lost 8 bases, and 7 bases stayed unmatched. The CDR3 contains 14 residues. Germline V gene lookup returns CDR1 SGHNT and CDR2 YYREEE (reference sequence). CDR3 coding DNA: TGTGCCAGCAGCTTGCGGGAGGCGCTTGGTACGCAGTATTTT. Its translation: CASSLREALGTQYF. Looking up the rest from reference TRBV5-4 and TRBJ2-3 gives the full variable domain: ETGVTQSPTHLIKTRGQQVTLRCSSQSGHNTVSWYQQALGQGPQFIFQYYREEENGRGNFPPRFSGLQFPNYSSELNVNALELDDSALYLCASSLREALGTQYFGPGTRLTVL.

The V call is TRBV6-5, the J call TRBJ1-5; no clear D gene. From germline, CDR1 is MNHEY and CDR2 SVGAGI. V gave up 0 bases and J gave up 5 bases, with 5 bases separating them. The CDR3 runs 13 residues. CDR3 region: CASSYSLDQPQHF. For the CDR3, the DNA is TGTGCCAGCAGTTACTCCCTCGATCAGCCCCAGCATTTT.

V is TRBV4-2 and J is TRBJ2-7; D unclear. The CDR3 covers 13 residues. Trimming stripped 0 bases from V and 3 bases from J, with 6 bases between. Germline values: CDR1 LGHNA, CDR2 YNFKEQ. The CDR3 spells CASSQDSRYEQYF. CDR3 DNA: TGTGCCAGCAGCCAAGATTCTCGCTACGAGCAGTACTTC.

The chain joins TRBV4-2 to TRBJ2-3, with 9 bases aligning to TRBD2. V lost 1 base and J lost 3; bases outside the gene matches: 17. The CDR3 consists of 20 residues. CDR1 is LGHNA, CDR2 YNFKEQ, per germline. CDR3 in amino acids: CASSQAPQGSGGPGTDTQYF. In DNA, the CDR3 is TGTGCCAGCAGCCAAGCCCCCCAAGGGAGCGGGGGGCCGGGGACAGATACGCAGTATTTT.

V is TRBV9 and J is TRBJ1-2, with no clear D. Germline V gives CDR1 SGDLS, CDR2 YYNGEE. V was pared by 0 bases and J by 8 bases, with 8 bases between. The CDR3 is made up of 12 amino acids. The CDR3 nucleotides are TGTGCCAGCAGCGTAGAGACAAGAGGCTACACCTTC. This codes for CASSVETRGYTF.

The J gene is TRBJ1-2, the V gene TRBV6-6; a possible D gene is TRBD1 (5 bases). Trimming took off 5 bases at V and 5 bases at J, with 12 bases between the two ends. The CDR3 is made up of 13 amino acids. Germline lookup yields CDR1 MNHNY and CDR2 SVGAGI (reference sequence). CDR3: CASSTGLHYGYTF. CDR3 nucleotides: TGTGCCAGCAGTACGGGACTTCATTATGGCTACACCTTC.

The V gene is TRBV28, the J gene TRBJ2-5; 9 nucleotides align to TRBD1. Trimming took 2 bases from V and 4 from J; bases not matched to a gene: 2. The CDR3 is 14 residues long. Germline lookup yields CDR1 MDHEN and CDR2 SYDVKM. Here the CDR3 DNA reads TGTGCCAGCAGTTTAGCGGACAGGGGAGAGACCCAGTACTTC. It yields the protein CASSLADRGETQYF.

The V gene is TRBV4-1, the J gene TRBJ1-5, with D unresolved. Germline V gene data show CDR1 as MGHRA and CDR2 as YSYEKL. Trimming took off 0 bases at V and 6 bases at J, with 15 bases between the two ends. CDR3 length: 16 amino acids. The CDR3 is CASSQDQAAGIQPQHF. The CDR3, as DNA: TGCGCCAGCAGCCAAGATCAGGCAGCCGGGATTCAGCCCCAGCATTTT.

The chain uses TRBV7-8 and TRBJ1-1, with TRBD1 matching over 8 bases. CDR3 size: 15 residues. Germline V gene data show CDR1 as SGHVS and CDR2 as FQNEAQ. V lost 5 bases to trimming and J lost 4 bases; unmatched junction nucleotides: 9. CDR3 DNA sequence: TGTGCCAGCAGCACCGCCAGGGGGCTTGGCACTGAAGCTTTCTTT. This codes for CASSTARGLGTEAFF.

CDR3 in amino acids: CASTLGGGGEQYF. CDR3 DNA sequence: TGTGCCAGCACTCTGGGCGGAGGAGGAGAGCAGTACTTC. The V and J genes are TRBV25-1 and TRBJ2-7; possible D gene TRBD2, 5 bases. The CDR3 sequence is 13 residues long. The germline gives CDR1 MGHDK, CDR2 SYGVNS. The germline V and J ends were trimmed by 7 bases and 7 bases, with 17 bases remaining between them.

This rearrangement joins TRBV6-1 to TRBJ1-4; TRBD1 might be the D (5 bases). The CDR3 consists of 18 residues. Germline V gene data show CDR1 as MNHNS and CDR2 as SASEGT. V gave up 0 bases and J gave up 0 bases, with 14 bases separating them. The CDR3 DNA reads TGTGCCAGCAGTGAAGCGCACGGACACGAAGCAACTAATGAAAAACTGTTTTTT. Amino acid sequence: CASSEAHGHEATNEKLFF.

J is TRBJ1-5 and V is TRBV28; D perhaps matches TRBD1 (6 bases). Between the trimmed V and J ends, which lost 1 base and 0 bases, there was a span of 13 bases. The CDR3 contains 17 residues. Per germline, CDR1 MDHEN and CDR2 SYDVKM. The CDR3 reads CASSLYGTTDSNQPQHF. The CDR3 nucleotides are TGTGCCAGCAGTTTATATGGGACAACAGATAGCAATCAGCCCCAGCATTTT.

This chain joins TRBV5-1 and TRBJ2-1; 9 bases are a match to TRBD2. The length of the CDR3 is 19 residues. Unmatched junction bases numbered 20, after V lost 7 bases and J lost 3 bases. The germline V gene has CDR1 SGHRS and CDR2 YFSETQ. In DNA, the CDR3 is TGCGCCAGCCTAGAGCGGGAGGCACCGGGACTAGGGAACTACAATGAGCAGTTCTTC. Translated, it gives CASLEREAPGLGNYNEQFF.